The clone carrying this T cell receptor beta chain was picked up many times. Combining iRepertoire HTBI primers with Arm-PCR of CDR3 regions, the authors built TCR beta libraries. MiXCR, run by TCRdb on the multiplex PCR reads, gives a single entry per CDR3 protein. The repertoire has 680,000 or so distinct CDR3 sequences, around 17% of them found once; the top ten carry 18%. This record belongs to a study of regulatory T cells in long-lasting Graves disease. V lost 3 bases and J 9 bases, leaving 14 bases between the germline ends. Germline assignment: CDR1 GTSNPN and CDR2 SVGIG (reference sequence). The CDR3 is made up of 12 amino acids. The time point is: newly diagnosed GD, antithyroid drugs for less than 3 months. The TCR library was prepared using RNA isolated from PBMCs. These data also featured in a second study, about T cells in Graves' hyperthyroidism and ophthalmopathy.

The TCR comes from a woman aged 25 to 39 with Graves disease. The chain is built from TRBV30 and TRBJ1-2, with D tentatively TRBD1 (6 bases). The sequencing here drew on peripheral blood mononuclear cells (PBMCs), taken at new diagnosis, from a patient treated with antithyroid drugs. CDR3: CAWSDTGSRYTF. Here the CDR3 DNA reads TGTGCCTGGAGCGACACAGGGAGTCGCTACACCTTC.